This T cell receptor (beta chain) was captured by sequencing in a study of shared clonotypes between healthy human individuals. Findings and caveats of the study: Non-shared clonotypes displayed generation probabilities falling below those of clonotypes present in all four donors. Despite large depth, rarefaction showed incomplete sorted-subset sequencing. Naive subsets generally had larger estimated richness than memory subsets.

As for this clone: Its antigen remains unidentified.

Measured with immunoSEQ multiplex PCR; TCRdb has only the in-frame clones, and not every one. The sample gives around 550,000 clones, 85% to 95% of which show up once; approximately 0.11% is in the top ten. Naive CD8 cells comprised CD45RO-negative, CCR7-positively selected cells, excluding terminally differentiated effector memory CD45RA+ cells. The sequenced sample consisted of naive CD8+ T cells sorted from blood. This TCR came from a woman aged 25 to 39 in good health.

The CDR3, as DNA: TGCGCCAGCAGCAGATTCCGCATTTCGAACACTGAAGCTTTCTTT. Its translation is CASSRFRISNTEAFF. The chain couples TRBV5-1 to TRBJ1-1; no clear D. Germline V CDR1 and CDR2: SGHRS, YFSETQ. V lost 4 bases, J lost 1 base, and 14 bases lay in between. The CDR3 spans 15 residues.